Presented here are 21 T cell receptor beta chains from one specimen sequenced in a study of T cells in Graves' hyperthyroidism and ophthalmopathy. What was amplified from RNA transcripts were TCR beta CDR3 regions. HTBI primers were the set used in a first-round RT-PCR of the TCR CDR3. TCRdb processed the multiplex PCR reads anew with MiXCR; each CDR3 protein has one entry. The sample includes roughly 560,000 distinct CDR3 sequences, 14% to 15% seen only once; the top ten take about 4%. Sequencing used blood. These receptors all stem from a woman between 40 and 55 years old with Graves' ophthalmopathy.

This clonotype was observed at least ten times. The genes are TRBV2 and TRBJ2-2; D unresolved. CDR3 length: 17 residues. Germline CDR1 is SNHLY and CDR2 is FYNNEI. Trimming pared 4 bases from V and 5 bases from J, leaving 20 bases between. The CDR3 nucleotides read TGTGCCAGCAGTGCCCGAGGAACACTTAGCCCGACCGGGGAGCTGTTTTTT. This codes for CASSARGTLSPTGELFF.

This clonotype was picked up many times. The V and J genes are TRBV28 and TRBJ2-7; tentatively, D is TRBD1 (7 bases). CDR3 length: 16 residues. Germline CDR1 MDHEN, CDR2 SYDVKM. V was cut by 6 bases and J by 4 bases, with 22 bases left in between. CDR3 bases: TGTGCCAGCAGCCACCCCTCGAGGAGGGGGCGATACGAGCAGTACTTC. Translation gives CASSHPSRRGRYEQYF.

This clonotype was picked up many times. The CDR3 DNA reads as TGTGCCTCGCTCCGGGGGGGTGGGGACGAGCAGTACTTC. Translation: CASLRGGGDEQYF. This chain connects TRBV28 to TRBJ2-7, with TRBD2 identical over 8 bases. The CDR3 has 13 amino acids. Germline CDR1 MDHEN, CDR2 SYDVKM. Trimming took 11 bases from V and 5 from J; bases not matched to a gene: 11. Together with reference TRBV28 and TRBJ2-7, the CDR3 gives the full variable domain: DVKVTQSSRYLVKRTGEKVFLECVQDMDHENMFWYRQDPGLGLRLIYFSYDVKMKEKGDIPEGYSVSREKKERFSLILESASTNQTSMYLCASLRGGGDEQYFGPGTRLTVT.

There are a few counts of this clonotype. The V and J genes are TRBV12-3 or TRBV12-4 and TRBJ2-3, with D tentatively TRBD1 (5 bases). V lost 4 bases and J lost 4, with 15 bases in between. This CDR3 has 15 residues. The CDR3 protein is CASSSDLGLPDTQYF. The CDR3 nucleotides read TGTGCCAGCAGTTCCGACCTGGGGCTACCAGATACGCAGTATTTT.

V usage is TRBV19 and J usage is TRBJ1-1; the D gene is possibly TRBD1 (6 bases). Germline V lookup: CDR1 LNHDA, CDR2 SQIVND (reference sequence). The CDR3 spans 17 residues. Trimming stripped 11 bases from V and 4 bases from J, with 29 bases between. CDR3 DNA sequence: TGTGCCTGGAGTGGGGATACAGGGCCCTCAATCGGCACTGAAGCTTTCTTT. Its translation is CAWSGDTGPSIGTEAFF.

The chain uses TRBV25-1 and TRBJ2-7, with D unclear. Germline V gene data show CDR1 as MGHDK and CDR2 as SYGVNS. The CDR3 totals 13 residues. V was shortened by 1 base and J by 3 bases, with 7 bases between the two germline ends. The CDR3 spells CASSESSRYEQYF. CDR3 DNA: TGTGCCAGCAGTGAATCATCCCGCTACGAGCAGTACTTC.

This clonotype has ten or more counts. This chain connects TRBV28 to TRBJ1-2, with 11 positions matching TRBD1. V trimming: 4 bases; J trimming: 1 base; junction bases outside the gene matches: 8. The CDR3 has 17 residues. In germline, CDR1 is MDHEN, CDR2 SYDVKM. DNA of the CDR3: TGTGCCAGCAGTTCGGTGGGACAGGGGGTATTTAACTATGGCTACACCTTC. Translating it yields CASSSVGQGVFNYGYTF.

In this sample, this clonotype turned up many times. V gene TRBV10-3 combines with J gene TRBJ2-5, with D perhaps matching TRBD1 (5 bases). Trimming shortened V by 6 bases and J by 5 bases, and 16 bases separated the two germline ends. The germline V gene encodes CDR1 ENHRY and CDR2 SYGVKD. CDR3 length equals 14 residues. For the CDR3, the DNA is TGTGCCATCAGCCAGGGTGGGGCTTCGGAGACCCAGTACTTC. This encodes CAISQGGASETQYF.

Many counts were recorded for this clonotype. The V call is TRBV6-5, the J call TRBJ2-7; unclear D gene. The CDR3 sequence is 14 residues long. Trimming left V 2 bases short and J 2 bases short, with 10 bases between. Germline lookup yields CDR1 MNHEY and CDR2 SVGAGI. CDR3 sequence reads: CASSYGAYPYEQYF. For the CDR3, the DNA is TGTGCCAGCAGTTACGGAGCGTACCCCTACGAGCAGTACTTC.

This clonotype was seen at least ten times. The chain is built from TRBV28 and TRBJ1-6; 10 nucleotides agree with TRBD1. The germline V gene encodes CDR1 MDHEN and CDR2 SYDVKM. The CDR3 sequence is 15 residues long. The V and J ends lost 7 bases and 10 bases, in that order; junction bases with no gene match: 10. The CDR3 protein is CASISPGQGDSPLHF. The CDR3 DNA reads as TGTGCCAGCATATCCCCCGGACAGGGGGACTCACCCCTCCACTTT.

This chain links TRBV28 with TRBJ1-2, with D possibly matching TRBD1 (6 bases). The germline V gene has CDR1 MDHEN and CDR2 SYDVKM. Trimming pared 5 bases from V and 4 bases from J, leaving 17 bases between. The CDR3 runs 15 residues. The CDR3 loop reads CASSLRGGGGYGYTF. The CDR3 DNA reads TGTGCCAGCAGTCTCCGGGGGGGGGGCGGCTATGGCTACACCTTC.

This clonotype was recorded many times. V gene TRBV30 combines with J gene TRBJ1-2, with a possible D match to TRBD1 (5 bases). Trimming cost V 5 bases and J 7 bases, with 14 bases left between them. Germline-derived CDR1 and CDR2 are GTSNPN and SVGIG (reference sequence). This CDR3 comprises 12 residues. CDR3 in amino acids: CAWGGGRRGYTF. Here the CDR3 DNA reads TGTGCCTGGGGGGGGGGACGGCGTGGCTACACCTTC.

This clonotype was seen many times. This sequence joins TRBV19 and TRBJ2-2; TRBD2 might be the D (7 bases). The V and J ends lost 5 bases and 1 base respectively, with 17 bases between them. From germline, CDR1 is LNHDA and CDR2 SQIVND (reference sequence). This CDR3 spans 17 amino acids. Written as DNA, the CDR3 is TGTGCCAGTAGTCAGGGGTTTGGCGGGAGGAACACCGGGGAGCTGTTTTTT. Its translation is CASSQGFGGRNTGELFF.

This clonotype was seen ten or more times. The chain carries TRBV6-2 or TRBV6-3 and TRBJ2-1, with no clear D. Germline CDR1 and CDR2: MNHEY and SVGEGT. Between the trimmed V and J ends, which lost 0 bases and 0 bases, there was a span of 9 bases. There are 16 residues in the CDR3. CDR3 nucleotides: TGTGCCAGCAGTTACTCGAGGCGCGACTCCTACAATGAGCAGTTCTTC. It yields the protein CASSYSRRDSYNEQFF.

At least ten counts were recorded for this clonotype. V and J are TRBV7-9 and TRBJ1-2; 10 bases are shared with TRBD1. The CDR3 runs to 13 residues. From germline, CDR1 is SEHNR and CDR2 FQNEAQ (reference sequence). V shed 5 bases and J 13 bases; nucleotides not matched to a gene: 10. The CDR3 is CASSLGQGHPFTF. The CDR3 nucleotides read TGTGCCAGCAGCCTGGGACAGGGGCACCCTTTCACCTTC.

Ten or more counts support this clonotype. The chain combines TRBV11-1 with TRBJ1-1; D is possibly TRBD1 (5 bases). V was pared by 5 bases and J by 9 bases, with 25 bases between. The CDR3 runs to 16 residues. The V gene's germline CDR1 is SGHAT and CDR2 FQDESV (reference sequence). CDR3 residues: CASSPNVPGTQAKAFF. The CDR3 region has the DNA TGTGCCAGCAGCCCCAACGTGCCCGGGACCCAGGCAAAAGCTTTCTTT.

This sequence joins TRBV12-3 or TRBV12-4 and TRBJ1-1; D possibly corresponds to TRBD1 (5 bases). Trimming removed 4 bases at V and 3 bases at J, with 12 bases between. The CDR3 spans 14 residues. Here the CDR3 reads CASSWQGSDTEAFF. For the CDR3, the DNA is TGTGCCAGCAGTTGGCAGGGATCGGACACTGAAGCTTTCTTT.

This chain links TRBV29-1 with TRBJ2-7; no reliable D call. Germline V lookup: CDR1 SQVTM, CDR2 ANQGSEA. The V end was cut by 4 bases, the J end by 0 bases, with 13 bases between. This CDR3 comprises 14 residues. This chain's CDR3 is CSVGPRWDSYEQYF. The CDR3 nucleotides read TGCAGCGTTGGTCCCAGGTGGGACTCCTACGAGCAGTACTTC.

This clonotype was counted at least ten times. The genes are TRBV12-3 or TRBV12-4 and TRBJ1-1; the D gene is possibly TRBD1 (5 bases). V gave up 7 bases and J gave up 5 bases, with 14 bases separating them. The CDR3 is 13 amino acids. CDR3 in amino acids: CASTRDGDTEAFF. CDR3 nucleotide sequence: TGTGCCAGCACCCGGGACGGGGATACTGAAGCTTTCTTT.

This clonotype showed up many times. This chain connects TRBV18 to TRBJ1-1; D gene unclear. V dropped 6 bases and J dropped 3 bases, with 11 bases sitting between them. The CDR3 contains 13 residues. Germline-derived CDR1 and CDR2 are KGHSH and LQKENI. The CDR3 coding sequence is TGTGCCAGCTCGCCTGTCTCGGACACTGAAGCTTTCTTT. It codes for CASSPVSDTEAFF.

J is TRBJ2-2 and V is TRBV11-2, with 9 nucleotides matching TRBD1. The germline V gene has CDR1 SGHAT and CDR2 FQNNGV. V lost 5 bases to trimming and J lost 6 bases; unmatched junction nucleotides: 4. The CDR3 runs to 14 residues. The CDR3 bases are TGTGCCAGCAGCAACCGACAGGGGGCCGGGGAGCTGTTTTTT. Amino acids: CASSNRQGAGELFF.